Listed below are T cell receptor beta chains from one sample, sequenced in a study of CD8 T cells in ankylosing spondylitis. TCRdb used MiXCR to reprocess the 5' RACE reads, holding one entry per CDR3 protein. The sample lists about 800,000 distinct CDR3 sequences; about an eighth were seen once. The specimen sequenced was blood, either unsorted or a sorted T cell fraction (not recorded which). These receptors were collected from a male donor with ankylosing spondylitis. CDR3s leave out the opening cysteine and the closing phenylalanine or tryptophan. Fields, in order: clone size, J gene, V gene, CDR3 protein. The size of a clone is reported for some rows only, either as once, few or many, or as a class for expanded clones.

>few|TRBJ2-7|TRBV20-1
SASHRTSGRVNEQY
>few|TRBJ1-2|TRBV18
ASSPRVANYGYT
>-|TRBJ2-3|TRBV20-1
SARVPAGGPVAQY
>few|TRBJ2-5|TRBV20-1
SARRQGHEETQY
>few|TRBJ2-1|TRBV20-1
SAGPGRSYNEQF
>few|TRBJ2-1|TRBV5-5
ASSFLQGRYEQF
>few|TRBJ2-7|TRBV4-3
ASSLQGTSSYEQY
>few|TRBJ2-3|TRBV5-1
ASSSGGFGTDTQY
>few|TRBJ2-1|TRBV10-3
AISELGDNEQF
>-|TRBJ1-2|TRBV6-2/TRBV6-3
ASSYARYGYT
>few|TRBJ1-6|TRBV20-1
SPLLLISYNSPLH
>few|TRBJ1-5|TRBV12-3/TRBV12-4
ASSLGTGEYQPQH
>many|TRBJ1-1|TRBV20-1
SARDHQGRAEAF
>many|TRBJ2-7|TRBV13
ASSLTGTGVYEQY
>once|TRBJ1-2|TRBV15
ATSRGQGGGYT
>few|TRBJ2-3|TRBV5-1
ASSSRVEDTQY
>few|TRBJ2-7|TRBV7-2
ASTPQTGYEQY
>-|TRBJ2-7|TRBV7-9
ASSDLPGQGTYEQY
>-|TRBJ1-1|TRBV4-3
ASSQGEGGLNTEAF
>-|TRBJ1-1|TRBV20-1
SARAGRQGAGTEAF
>few|TRBJ1-1|TRBV5-1
ASKEKGSGTEAF
>-|TRBJ2-3|TRBV5-6
ASSLDLSSTDTQY
>-|TRBJ1-3|TRBV6-5
ASSYWGTLSGNTIY
>-|TRBJ2-1|TRBV7-6
ASSLMSAREIAYNEQF
>many|TRBJ2-1|TRBV28
ASSRLGTSGRRNEQF
>-|TRBJ2-7|TRBV20-1
SALGNSYEQY
>few|TRBJ2-4|TRBV12-3/TRBV12-4
ASSLLGQRNIQY
>-|TRBJ2-1|TRBV6-2/TRBV6-3
ASSLAVSYEQF
>few|TRBJ1-2|TRBV18
ASSPPSTNYGYT
>few|TRBJ1-5|TRBV7-8
ASSLDPHQPQH
>many|TRBJ2-7|TRBV4-1
ASSRPGTGTYEQY
>few|TRBJ2-5|TRBV4-3
ASSQDPSSGKETQY
>few|TRBJ2-3|TRBV28
ASSGTWTARDTQY
>few|TRBJ1-1|TRBV6-2/TRBV6-3
ASSHGHRDNTEAF
>few|TRBJ1-6|TRBV11-1
ASSLHRGAPLH
>few|TRBJ1-6|TRBV18
ASSPGAESPLH
>once|TRBJ2-2|TRBV3-1
ASSQDLPGAGELF
>few|TRBJ1-6|TRBV30
AWSVLNSPLH
>-|TRBJ1-1|TRBV6-2/TRBV6-3
ASSYSRTGRDTEAF
>few|TRBJ2-7|TRBV3-1
ASTHSGSYEQY
>few|TRBJ1-1|TRBV6-5
ASSYSGAGGIVTEAF
>few|TRBJ2-3|TRBV11-2
ASSLGVAGPPGADTQY
>few|TRBJ2-2|TRBV24-1
ATSDRGSGFWTGELF
>many|TRBJ2-7|TRBV5-1
ASSSGPDRAGYEQY
>few|TRBJ2-5|TRBV6-1
ASSRRLVQETQY
>-|TRBJ1-5|TRBV20-1
SARDRMGNQPQH
>-|TRBJ2-1|TRBV4-3
ASSQTNGFAYNEQF
>few|TRBJ1-4|TRBV7-8
ASSLRDGQINEKLF
>few|TRBJ2-4|TRBV5-1
ASSLDGSNIQY
>few|TRBJ1-2|TRBV20-1
SADHNYGYT